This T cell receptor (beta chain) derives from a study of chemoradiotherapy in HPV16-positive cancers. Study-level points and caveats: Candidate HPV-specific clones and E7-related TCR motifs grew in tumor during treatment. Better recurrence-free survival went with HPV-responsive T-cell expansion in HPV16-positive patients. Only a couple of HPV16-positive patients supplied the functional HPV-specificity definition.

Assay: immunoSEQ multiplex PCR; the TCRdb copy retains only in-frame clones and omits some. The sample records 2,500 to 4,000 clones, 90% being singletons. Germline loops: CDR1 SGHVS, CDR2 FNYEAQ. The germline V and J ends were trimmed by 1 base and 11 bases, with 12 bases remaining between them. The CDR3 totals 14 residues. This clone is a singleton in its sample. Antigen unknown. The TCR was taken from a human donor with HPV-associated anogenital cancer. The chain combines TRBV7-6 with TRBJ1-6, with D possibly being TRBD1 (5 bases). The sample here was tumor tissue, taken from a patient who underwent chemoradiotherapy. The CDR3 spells CASSLDRCVPPLHF. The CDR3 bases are TGTGCCAGCAGCTTAGACAGGTGCGTTCCACCCCTCCACTTT.